This T cell receptor (beta chain) came from a study of monozygotic twins with inflammatory bowel disease. With the 5' RACE reads reprocessed, TCRdb shows one record per CDR3 protein and no DNA. The data show more than 100,000 distinct CDR3 sequences, and the top ten clones hold 1.5% to 2%. Germline loops: CDR1 DFQATT, CDR2 SNEGSKA (reference sequence). The CDR3 totals 12 residues. This clonotype originated in a human donor with ulcerative colitis or Crohn's disease, or a healthy co-twin of an affected twin (not recorded which). Sequenced input: blood. This chain uses TRBV20-1 with TRBJ2-3; TCRdb picks TRBD2, but there is no DNA to check that call. The chain's CDR3 is CSARVGGDTQYF.